The present TCR beta chain was sequenced within a study of CD8 T cells in ankylosing spondylitis. This clonotype was found a few times. The antigen is not known. Findings of the study overall: Disease-associated clones were CD8+ and fairly uncommon in peripheral blood. It appeared that ankylosing spondylitis blood was characterized by a TCR beta motif of about 8 highly homologous variants. Some of these motif variants have turned up before, in reports on reactive arthritis synovial fluid and blood. Enrichment of disease-linked clones was reportedly significant in matched ankylosing spondylitis synovial fluid.

Quantitative barcoded 5'-RACE was used to prepare TCR beta libraries. In TCRdb, the 5' RACE reads were re-called with MiXCR into one record per CDR3 protein. The sample gives approximately 140,000 distinct CDR3 sequences, about a sixth of which show up once; roughly 30% is in the top ten. Germline loops: CDR1 SGHAT, CDR2 FQNNGV. The CDR3 consists of 11 residues. V gave up 6 bases and J gave up 8 bases, with 8 bases separating them. The receptor was derived from a male donor with ankylosing spondylitis. The chain recombines TRBV11-2 with TRBJ2-1; D remains ambiguous. The material sequenced was blood, either unsorted or a sorted T cell fraction (not recorded which). For the CDR3, the DNA is TGTGCCAGCAGGATTCTAGATGAGCAGTTCTTC. This gives the protein CASRILDEQFF.